Following are 14 T cell receptor beta chains from one sample sequenced in a study of CD8 T cells in Susac syndrome. A quantity of roughly 0.5 to 1 ug RNA underwent reverse transcription using random hexamers. TCRdb fed the immunoSEQ multiplex PCR reads into MiXCR, producing one record per CDR3 protein. The sample lists roughly 120,000 distinct CDR3 sequences, 85% to 95% occurring once. The sequencing sample was made of CD4+ T cells from PBMCs. All receptors derive from a human donor with multiple sclerosis.

This rearrangement joins TRBV29-1 to TRBJ2-5; D remains ambiguous. Germline V gives CDR1 SQVTM, CDR2 ANQGSEA. Trimming removed 6 bases from V and 5 bases from J, with 13 bases in between. This CDR3 is built from 12 residues. CDR3 coding DNA: TGCAGCGTGTCTGGGCCGGAGGAGACCCAGTACTTC. Protein product: CSVSGPEETQYF.

The chain carries TRBV19 and TRBJ1-6, with 7 bases matching TRBD1. V shed 10 bases, J shed 7 bases, and the junction held 7 bases outside the gene matches. The CDR3 runs to 13 residues. Germline values: CDR1 LNHDA, CDR2 SQIVND (reference sequence). The CDR3 nucleotides read TGTGCCACCGGCGGGACAGTGAATTCACCCCTCCACTTT. Translation: CATGGTVNSPLHF.

J is TRBJ2-5 and V is TRBV10-3; 7 positions match TRBD1. V lost 11 bases, J lost 3 bases, and 9 bases stayed unmatched. The CDR3 has 13 residues. Per germline, CDR1 ENHRY and CDR2 SYGVKD. CDR3 DNA sequence: TGTGCCGGCCGGGACAGTGGGGAAGAGACCCAGTACTTC. Encoded protein: CAGRDSGEETQYF.

V and J are TRBV6-5 and TRBJ1-6, with 11 bases lining up with TRBD1. Germline-derived CDR1 and CDR2 are MNHEY and SVGAGI. V was pared by 2 bases and J by 10 bases, with 4 bases of the junction left unmatched. The CDR3 covers 15 residues. The CDR3 DNA reads as TGTGCCAGCAGTTACGGGGGACAGGGGGGATCACCCCTCCACTTT. It translates to CASSYGGQGGSPLHF.

The chain employs TRBV11-1 and TRBJ2-6, with a weak D call TRBD2 (7 bases). The CDR3 has 15 residues. V lost 4 bases and J lost 3, with 10 bases in between. CDR1 and CDR2 (germline): SGHAT, FQDESV (reference sequence). In nucleotides, the CDR3 is TGTGCCAGCAGCTCGGGGGGCATTGGGGCCAACGTCCTGACTTTC. Protein sequence: CASSSGGIGANVLTF.

V and J are TRBV12-3 or TRBV12-4 and TRBJ1-1; perhaps TRBD1 as D (5 bases). The V end lost 5 bases, the J end lost 1 base, and 14 bases lay between the germline ends. The CDR3 has 15 residues. As DNA, the CDR3 is TGTGCCAGCAGTCAAAACAGGTGGGAGAACACTGAAGCTTTCTTT. Translation gives CASSQNRWENTEAFF.

The chain combines TRBV20-1 with TRBJ2-1; D not certain. Trimming stripped 4 bases from V and 8 bases from J, with 9 bases between. Per the germline V gene, CDR1 is DFQATT and CDR2 is SNEGSKA (reference sequence). There are 11 residues in the CDR3. The CDR3 spells CSAKGKDEQFF. For the CDR3, the DNA is TGCAGTGCTAAGGGAAAGGATGAGCAGTTCTTC.

The rearrangement uses TRBV12-3 or TRBV12-4 and TRBJ1-6, with TRBD1 as a possible D gene (6 bases). V gave up 7 bases and J gave up 3 bases, with 10 bases separating them. CDR3 length: 14 amino acids. The CDR3 sequence: CASNRDNYNSPLHF. The CDR3 coding sequence is TGTGCCAGCAACCGGGACAACTATAATTCACCCCTCCACTTT.

The gene calls are TRBV13 and TRBJ2-5; possibly TRBD1 for D (5 bases). V lost 4 bases to trimming and J lost 5 bases, with 17 bases between them. The CDR3 is 15 amino acids. Germline values: CDR1 PRHDT, CDR2 FYEKMQ (reference sequence). CDR3 protein: CASSSSPGWKETQYF. The CDR3 coding sequence is TGTGCCAGCAGCTCCTCGCCAGGGTGGAAGGAGACCCAGTACTTC.

This chain uses TRBV6-1 with TRBJ1-3; D remains ambiguous. CDR3 length: 17 residues. Germline CDR1 is MNHNS and CDR2 is SASEGT. The V and J ends lost 6 bases and 0 bases respectively, with 18 bases between them. DNA of the CDR3: TGTGCCAGCAGCCCAGGTTACCTAGGAGTCTCTGGAAACACCATATATTTT. The encoded protein is CASSPGYLGVSGNTIYF.

This clonotype was detected once. The chain employs TRBV29-1 and TRBJ2-6, with D perhaps TRBD1 (6 bases). CDR3 size: 17 residues. CDR1 and CDR2 (germline): SQVTM, ANQGSEA. V lost 3 bases and J lost 2, with 17 bases in between. The CDR3 coding sequence is TGCAGCGTTGAGGAACTCGACAGGTTCGCTGGGGCCAACGTCCTGACTTTC. Translation: CSVEELDRFAGANVLTF.

The rearrangement uses TRBV20-1 and TRBJ1-2; D is undetermined. Germline V gives CDR1 DFQATT, CDR2 SNEGSKA (reference sequence). The germline V and J ends were trimmed by 5 bases and 0 bases, with 10 bases remaining between them. This CDR3 is built from 13 residues. CDR3 bases: TGCAGTGCTCCCTGGGAGGCTAACTATGGCTACACCTTC. Its protein is CSAPWEANYGYTF.

V and J are TRBV29-1 and TRBJ2-3; D unresolved. V gave up 2 bases and J gave up 0 bases, with 9 bases separating them. Germline values: CDR1 SQVTM, CDR2 ANQGSEA. The CDR3 contains 14 residues. As DNA, the CDR3 is TGCAGCGTTGAACCGGGCCGGAGCACAGATACGCAGTATTTT. Translated: CSVEPGRSTDTQYF.

This clonotype was picked up one time. This chain uses TRBV15 with TRBJ1-1; D is undetermined. The CDR3 length is 16 residues. V was cut by 0 bases and J by 0 bases, with 11 bases left in between. The V gene's germline CDR1 is LNHNV and CDR2 YYDKDF (reference sequence). The CDR3 spells CATSRDQRRVNTEAFF. CDR3 sequence (DNA): TGTGCCACCAGCAGAGATCAGAGACGAGTGAACACTGAAGCTTTCTTT.